This TCR beta chain was recorded in a study of T cell responses to AZD1222 COVID-19 vaccine. As for the study in general: Second doses were pooled across both intervals (about 4 or about 12 weeks).

Trimming cost V 6 bases and J 8 bases, with 13 bases left between them. The germline gives CDR1 SGHTA, CDR2 FQGNSA. The CDR3 is 13 residues long. Profiled with immunoSEQ multiplex PCR; TCRdb holds only in-frame clones, not every one. The table records about 130,000 clones, more than 90% of them present only once. On this clone: The antigen is undetermined.

Regarding the study as a whole: Variant regions that are unmutated are reportedly the target of nearly half of spike-specific TCRs.

The chain couples TRBV7-2 to TRBJ1-4; D not certain. This receptor was obtained from an adult in good health. The sample in question was peripheral blood, obtained on day 0 of AZD1222 vaccination. CDR3 sequence reads: CASRVTSGEKLFF. As DNA, the CDR3 is TGTGCCAGCAGAGTGACCTCCGGGGAAAAACTGTTTTTT.